These 23 T cell receptor beta chains were all obtained from the same sample, sequenced in a study of blood T cell repertoires in COVID-19. Profiling relied on immunoSEQ multiplex PCR, and the TCRdb table lists in-frame clones only, not all of them. Of 150,000 to 160,000 clones in the sample, roughly 80% were seen once. The sequenced sample was peripheral blood. The receptor set was obtained from a woman between 55 and 75 years old with COVID-19, enrolled during active disease.

The V and J genes are TRBV6-5 and TRBJ1-4; no firm D call. Germline V lookup: CDR1 MNHEY, CDR2 SVGAGI. V was cut by 8 bases and J by 2 bases, with 12 bases left in between. This CDR3 contains 14 residues. The CDR3 region is CASSPGRTNEKLFF. Written as DNA, the CDR3 is TGTGCCAGCTCTCCTGGGCGCACTAATGAAAAACTGTTTTTT.

This chain uses TRBV6-5 with TRBJ1-2, with D perhaps matching TRBD1 (5 bases). The germline V gene encodes CDR1 MNHEY and CDR2 SVGAGI. The CDR3 extends over 13 amino acids. Deletions cut 0 bases from V and 7 bases from J, with 9 bases between. The CDR3 spells CASSYSRGSGYTF. The CDR3 DNA sequence: TGTGCCAGCAGTTACTCCCGGGGGTCTGGCTACACCTTC.

The rearrangement links TRBV2 to TRBJ1-1; 7 nucleotides align to TRBD1. Germline values: CDR1 SNHLY, CDR2 FYNNEI. V shed 5 bases, J shed 1 base, and the junction held 1 base outside the gene matches. This CDR3 region has 13 residues. The CDR3 sequence: CASSWTGNTEAFF. In DNA form, the CDR3 reads TGTGCCAGCAGTTGGACAGGGAACACTGAAGCTTTCTTT.

This rearrangement joins TRBV19 to TRBJ1-2; D possibly corresponds to TRBD1 (5 bases). The V and J ends lost 3 bases and 1 base respectively, with 18 bases between them. The CDR3 has 17 amino acids. The germline V gene encodes CDR1 LNHDA and CDR2 SQIVND (reference sequence). The CDR3 loop is CASSILLWGVNNYGYTF. The CDR3 nucleotides are TGTGCCAGTAGTATCCTCTTATGGGGCGTCAATAACTATGGCTACACCTTC.

The rearrangement joins TRBV3-1 (or the pseudogene TRBV3-2) to TRBJ1-3; D unclear. This CDR3 contains 13 residues. The V end was cut by 2 bases, the J end by 6 bases, with 8 bases between. Germline values: CDR1 LGHDT, CDR2 YNNKEL (reference sequence). The CDR3 region is CASSQPRENTIYF. CDR3 in DNA: TGTGCCAGCAGCCAACCTAGAGAAAACACCATATATTTT.

The chain recombines TRBV21-1 with TRBJ2-3; TRBD2, the table's D call, was not compared with the DNA. TRBV21-1 has pseudogene status. The CDR3 totals 16 residues. CDR3 sequence reads: CASSNPDRENRDTQYF. The CDR3 nucleotides are TGTGCCAGCAGCAACCCTGACCGGGAGAACCGGGATACGCAGTATTTT.

V usage is TRBV12-3 or TRBV12-4 and J usage is TRBJ1-5; 7 bases agree with TRBD1. This CDR3 spans 13 amino acids. The V segment lost 2 bases and the J segment 7 bases; nucleotides outside the gene matches: 2. The CDR3: CASSLRGGQPQHF. In DNA, the CDR3 is TGTGCCAGCAGTTTACGAGGGGGCCAGCCCCAGCATTTT.

The chain carries TRBV6-6 and TRBJ2-7, with a weak D call TRBD2 (7 bases). The CDR3 covers 16 residues. The V and J ends lost 5 bases and 2 bases respectively, with 19 bases between them. Germline lookup yields CDR1 MNHNY and CDR2 SVGAGI (reference sequence). CDR3 in amino acids: CASSVGGAEWTYEQYF. For the CDR3, the DNA is TGTGCCAGCAGTGTAGGGGGGGCAGAGTGGACCTACGAGCAGTACTTC.

The chain has TRBV7-8 and TRBJ2-6; D not certain. V lost 2 bases and J 1 base, leaving 21 bases between the germline ends. The CDR3 totals 20 residues. Germline values: CDR1 SGHVS, CDR2 FQNEAQ. The CDR3 protein is CASSLSRYDRGTSGANVLTF. The CDR3 bases are TGTGCCAGCAGCTTATCTCGGTACGATCGCGGTACGTCTGGGGCCAACGTCCTGACTTTC.

This chain links TRBV7-2 with TRBJ2-7; TRBD2 matches 7 bases. This CDR3 region has 14 residues. V gave up 5 bases and J gave up 0 bases; unmatched junction bases: 4. Germline assignment: CDR1 SGHTA and CDR2 FQGNSA. For the CDR3, the DNA is TGTGCCAGCAGCCCAGCGGGGAGCTCCTACGAGCAGTACTTC. As protein: CASSPAGSSYEQYF.

The chain links TRBV18 to TRBJ1-1, with D possibly being TRBD1 (5 bases). CDR1 and CDR2 (germline): KGHSH, LQKENI. V was pared by 2 bases and J by 0 bases, with 10 bases between. This CDR3 region has 15 residues. The CDR3 DNA reads TGTGCCAGCTCACCAGCTCAGGGAATGAACACTGAAGCTTTCTTT. It codes for CASSPAQGMNTEAFF. Based on the CDR3 plus reference TRBV18 and TRBJ1-1, the full variable domain is NAGVMQNPRHLVRRRGQEARLRCSPMKGHSHVYWYRQLPEEGLKFMVYLQKENIIDESGMPKERFSAEFPKEGPSILRIQQVVRGDSAAYFCASSPAQGMNTEAFFGQGTRLTVV.

The chain has TRBV5-6 and TRBJ1-4; TRBD1 is a possible D gene (5 bases). CDR1 and CDR2 (germline): SGHDT, YYEEEE. Trimming cost V 3 bases and J 7 bases, with 13 bases left between them. This CDR3 spans 14 amino acids. The CDR3 sequence is CASSYTGGPEKLFF. CDR3 coding DNA: TGTGCCAGCAGCTATACAGGTGGGCCTGAAAAACTGTTTTTT.

Only one count was recorded for this clone. The V gene is TRBV19, the J gene TRBJ2-2; TRBD1 matches at 9 bases. Germline CDR1 LNHDA, CDR2 SQIVND (reference sequence). V lost 5 bases to trimming and J lost 7 bases; unmatched junction nucleotides: 11. This CDR3 contains 16 residues. As DNA, the CDR3 is TGTGCCAGTAGTCCCCCCGGGACAGGGAAGTACGGGGAGCTGTTTTTT. Amino acids: CASSPPGTGKYGELFF.

V gene TRBV7-9 combines with J gene TRBJ1-2; D may be TRBD1 (6 bases). Germline CDR1 SEHNR, CDR2 FQNEAQ (reference sequence). V was cut by 6 bases and J by 5 bases, with 16 bases left in between. CDR3 length: 14 amino acids. CDR3 coding DNA: TGTGCCAGCAGTACCAGCGGGGGGCATTATGGCTACACCTTC. Residues: CASSTSGGHYGYTF.

V usage is TRBV3-1 (or the pseudogene TRBV3-2) and J usage is TRBJ2-3; 8 bases match TRBD2. V lost 4 bases to trimming and J lost 4 bases; unmatched junction nucleotides: 7. Germline CDR1 and CDR2: LGHDT and YNNKEL (reference sequence). This CDR3 has 15 residues. CDR3 DNA sequence: TGTGCCAGCAGCCGTCCGGGACTAGAAGCAGATACGCAGTATTTT. This gives the protein CASSRPGLEADTQYF.

V usage is TRBV4-1 and J usage is TRBJ2-1, with 7 bases lining up with TRBD2. The junction had 5 bases not matched to a gene; V was cut back by 0 bases and J by 9 bases. The length of the CDR3 is 14 residues. CDR1 and CDR2 from the germline V gene are MGHRA and YSYEKL. The DNA of the CDR3 is TGCGCCAGCAGCCAAGATACACTAGCGATTGAGCAGTTCTTC. It specifies CASSQDTLAIEQFF.

The chain uses TRBV3-1 (or the pseudogene TRBV3-2) and TRBJ2-5; 9 nucleotides align to TRBD2. The germline gives CDR1 LGHDT, CDR2 YNNKEL (reference sequence). V lost 1 base, J lost 5 bases, and 11 bases stayed unmatched. The CDR3 contains 17 residues. This CDR3 is CASSQVRLAVGMETQYF. The CDR3 nucleotides are TGTGCCAGCAGCCAAGTCCGACTAGCGGTGGGAATGGAGACCCAGTACTTC.

Only one count was recorded for this clone. V and J are TRBV11-2 and TRBJ2-3; 9 nucleotides line up with TRBD2. Germline CDR1 SGHAT, CDR2 FQNNGV. The CDR3 length is 17 residues. With V trimmed by 0 bases and J by 0 bases, 4 bases remained unmatched. The CDR3 DNA sequence: TGTGCCAGCAGCTTAGATCTAGCGGGAACTAGCACAGATACGCAGTATTTT. Translated: CASSLDLAGTSTDTQYF.

This clone was observed a handful of times. The chain combines TRBV3-1 (or the pseudogene TRBV3-2) with TRBJ1-1, with 11 bases fitting TRBD1. The CDR3 runs 16 residues. V trimming: 4 bases; J trimming: 1 base; junction bases outside the gene matches: 5. The germline V gene encodes CDR1 LGHDT and CDR2 YNNKEL (reference sequence). This CDR3 is CASSPRTGGGNTEAFF. DNA for the CDR3: TGTGCCAGCAGCCCTCGGACAGGGGGCGGGAACACTGAAGCTTTCTTT.

The chain has TRBV7-3 and TRBJ2-2; 14 nucleotides line up with TRBD2. With 5 bases clipped from V and 0 bases from J, the junction kept 2 bases outside the gene matches. This CDR3 has 17 residues. CDR1 and CDR2 (germline): SGHTA, FQGTGA. The CDR3 DNA is TGTGCCAGCAGCCGGACTAGCGGGGGGCCGAACACCGGGGAGCTGTTTTTT. This translates into CASSRTSGGPNTGELFF.

This clone was recorded only once. The CDR3, as DNA: TGTGCCAGCAGCTCAATCGACGGGCAGGGAGCTTTCTTT. It is translated as CASSSIDGQGAFF. The V and J genes are TRBV5-6 and TRBJ1-1; TRBD1 is a possible D gene (5 bases). This CDR3 has 13 residues. Germline loops: CDR1 SGHDT, CDR2 YYEEEE. Between the trimmed V and J ends, which lost 3 bases and 10 bases, there was a span of 16 bases.

The gene calls are TRBV7-3 and TRBJ2-2, with D tentatively TRBD1 (7 bases). Germline CDR1 and CDR2: SGHTA and FQGTGA. The length of the CDR3 is 17 residues. The ends were cut back, 2 bases at V and 2 bases at J, with 15 bases in the middle. The CDR3 region is CASSLRSQGGNTGELFF. The CDR3, as DNA: TGTGCCAGCAGCTTACGGTCCCAGGGGGGCAACACCGGGGAGCTGTTTTTT.

The V gene is TRBV21-1, the J gene TRBJ1-1. TRBV21-1 is recorded as a pseudogene. The CDR3 consists of 18 residues. This chain's CDR3 is CASSKAASGSGAGDGAFF. The CDR3 DNA is TGTGCCAGCAGCAAAGCAGCGAGCGGCAGCGGAGCCGGTGATGGAGCTTTCTTT.